This paragraph covers one TCR beta chain sequence. This entry comes from a study of T cells in Graves' hyperthyroidism and ophthalmopathy. Study-wide context: Specimen type is peripheral blood, collected at initial diagnosis prior to any treatment.

There were TCR beta CDR3 regions amplified from RNA transcripts. Researchers ran a first-round RT-PCR on the TCR CDR3 using the HTBI primer set. TCRdb passed the multiplex PCR reads through MiXCR, listing each CDR3 protein once. The sample holds about 840,000 distinct CDR3 sequences, approximately 40% seen once. This CDR3 has 12 amino acids. Trimming took off 0 bases at V and 8 bases at J, with 7 bases between the two ends. Germline assignment: CDR1 ENHRY and CDR2 SYGVKD. The receptor's source is a man aged 18 to 30 with Graves' hyperthyroidism. The gene calls are TRBV10-3 and TRBJ1-2; D gene ambiguous. The sequenced sample consisted of blood. The CDR3 region has the DNA TGTGCCATCAGTGAGTCACCGAGAGGCTACACCTTC. This translates into CAISESPRGYTF.